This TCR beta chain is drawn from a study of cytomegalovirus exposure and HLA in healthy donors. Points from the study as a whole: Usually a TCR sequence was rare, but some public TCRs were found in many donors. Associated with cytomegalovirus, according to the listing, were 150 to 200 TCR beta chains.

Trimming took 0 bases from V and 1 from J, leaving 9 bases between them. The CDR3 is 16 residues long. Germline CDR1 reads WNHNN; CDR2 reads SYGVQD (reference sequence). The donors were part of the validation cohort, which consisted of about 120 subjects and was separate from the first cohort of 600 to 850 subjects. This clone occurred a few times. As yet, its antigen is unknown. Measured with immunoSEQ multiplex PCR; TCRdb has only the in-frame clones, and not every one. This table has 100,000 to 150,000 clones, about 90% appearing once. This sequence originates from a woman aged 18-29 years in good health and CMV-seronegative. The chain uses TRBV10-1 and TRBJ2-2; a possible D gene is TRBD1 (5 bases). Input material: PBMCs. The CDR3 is CASSESGQGNTGELFF. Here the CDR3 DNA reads TGCGCCAGCAGTGAGTCGGGCCAGGGGAACACCGGGGAGCTGTTTTTT.